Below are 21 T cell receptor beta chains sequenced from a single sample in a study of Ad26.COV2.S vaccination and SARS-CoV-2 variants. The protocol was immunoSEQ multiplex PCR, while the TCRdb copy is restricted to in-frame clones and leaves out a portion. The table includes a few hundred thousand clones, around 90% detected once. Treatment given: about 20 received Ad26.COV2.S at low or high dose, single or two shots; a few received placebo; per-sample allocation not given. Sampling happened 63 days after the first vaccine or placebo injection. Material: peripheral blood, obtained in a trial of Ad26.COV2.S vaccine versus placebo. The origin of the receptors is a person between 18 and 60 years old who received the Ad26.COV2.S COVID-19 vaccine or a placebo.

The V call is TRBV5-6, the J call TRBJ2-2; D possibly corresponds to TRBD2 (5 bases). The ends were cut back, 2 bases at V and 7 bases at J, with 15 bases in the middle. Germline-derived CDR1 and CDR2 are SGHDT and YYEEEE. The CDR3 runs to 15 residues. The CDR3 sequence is CASSFFGPGFGELFF. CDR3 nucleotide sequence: TGTGCCAGCAGCTTTTTTGGCCCGGGATTCGGGGAGCTGTTTTTT. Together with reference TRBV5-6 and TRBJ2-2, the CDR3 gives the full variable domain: DAGVTQSPTHLIKTRGQQVTLRCSPKSGHDTVSWYQQALGQGPQFIFQYYEEEERQRGNFPDRFSGHQFPNYSSELNVNALLLGDSALYLCASSFFGPGFGELFFGEGSRLTVL.

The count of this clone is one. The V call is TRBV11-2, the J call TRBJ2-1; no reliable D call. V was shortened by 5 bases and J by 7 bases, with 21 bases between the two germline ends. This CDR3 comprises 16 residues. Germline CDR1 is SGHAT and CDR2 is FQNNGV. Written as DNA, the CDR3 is TGTGCCAGCAGCGCAGGTTCGGGTAGGATTTTGAATGAGCAGTTCTTC. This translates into CASSAGSGRILNEQFF.

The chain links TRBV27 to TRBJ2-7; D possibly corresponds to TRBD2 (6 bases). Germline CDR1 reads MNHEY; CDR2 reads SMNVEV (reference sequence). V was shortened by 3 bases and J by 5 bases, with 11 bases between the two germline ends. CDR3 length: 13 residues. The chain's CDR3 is CASSFGGTNEQYF. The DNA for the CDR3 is TGTGCCAGCAGTTTTGGGGGGACCAACGAGCAGTACTTC.

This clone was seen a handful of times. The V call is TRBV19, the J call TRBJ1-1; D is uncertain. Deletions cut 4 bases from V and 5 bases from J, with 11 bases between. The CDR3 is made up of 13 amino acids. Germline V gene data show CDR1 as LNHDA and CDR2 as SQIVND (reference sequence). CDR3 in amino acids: CASSSRVVTEAFF. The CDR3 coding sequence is TGTGCCAGTAGTAGCAGAGTGGTAACTGAAGCTTTCTTT.

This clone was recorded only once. The DNA of the CDR3 is TGTGCCAGCATGCGGGACCGAAACACTGAAGCTTTCTTT. Amino acids: CASMRDRNTEAFF. J is TRBJ1-1 and V is TRBV2; TRBD1 might be the D (5 bases). With 7 bases removed from V and 2 bases from J, the gap between germline ends came to 11 bases. Germline assignment: CDR1 SNHLY and CDR2 FYNNEI. The CDR3 length is 13 residues.

CDR3 sequence reads: CASSQPRDSIQETQYF. The CDR3 nucleotides read TGTGCCAGCAGCCAACCTCGGGACAGCATCCAAGAGACCCAGTACTTC. The chain is built from TRBV3-1 (or the pseudogene TRBV3-2) and TRBJ2-5; TRBD1 matches at 7 bases. This CDR3 comprises 16 residues. Germline values: CDR1 LGHDT, CDR2 YNNKEL (reference sequence). The V segment lost 2 bases and the J segment 1 base; nucleotides outside the gene matches: 7.

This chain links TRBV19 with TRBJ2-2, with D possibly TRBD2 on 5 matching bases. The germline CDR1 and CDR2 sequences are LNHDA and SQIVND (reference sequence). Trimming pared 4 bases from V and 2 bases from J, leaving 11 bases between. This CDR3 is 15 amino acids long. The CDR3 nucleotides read TGTGCCAGTAGTACGAGGGCCGGAAACACCGGGGAGCTGTTTTTT. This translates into CASSTRAGNTGELFF.

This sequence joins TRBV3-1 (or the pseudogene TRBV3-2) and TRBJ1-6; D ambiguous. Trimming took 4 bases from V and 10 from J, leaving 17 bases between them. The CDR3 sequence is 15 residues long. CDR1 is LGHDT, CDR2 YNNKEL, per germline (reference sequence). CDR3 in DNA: TGTGCCAGCAGCCCCGATACTCTTTGGGGATCACCCCTCCACTTT. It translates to CASSPDTLWGSPLHF.

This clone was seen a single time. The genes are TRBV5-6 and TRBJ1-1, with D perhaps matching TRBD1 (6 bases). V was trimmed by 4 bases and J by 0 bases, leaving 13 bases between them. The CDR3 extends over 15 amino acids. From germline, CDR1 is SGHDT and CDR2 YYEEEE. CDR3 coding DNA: TGTGCCAGCAGCACTGGCAGGGGCATGAACACTGAAGCTTTCTTT. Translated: CASSTGRGMNTEAFF.

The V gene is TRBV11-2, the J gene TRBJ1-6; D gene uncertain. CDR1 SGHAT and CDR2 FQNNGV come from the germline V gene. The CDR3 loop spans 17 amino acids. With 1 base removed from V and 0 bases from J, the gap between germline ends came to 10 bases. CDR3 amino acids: CASSLAAVSSYNSPLHF. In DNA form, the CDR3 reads TGTGCCAGCAGCTTAGCGGCAGTCAGCTCCTATAATTCACCCCTCCACTTT. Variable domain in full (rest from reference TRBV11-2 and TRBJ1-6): EAGVAQSPRYKIIEKRQSVAFWCNPISGHATLYWYQQILGQGPKLLIQFQNNGVVDDSQLPKDRFSAERLKGVDSTLKIQPAKLEDSAVYLCASSLAAVSSYNSPLHFGNGTRLTVT.

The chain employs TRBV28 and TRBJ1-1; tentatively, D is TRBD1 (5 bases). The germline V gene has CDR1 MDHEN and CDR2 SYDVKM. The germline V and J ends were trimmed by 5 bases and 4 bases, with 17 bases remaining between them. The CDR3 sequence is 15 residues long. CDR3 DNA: TGTGCCAGCAGTAGACTCGGGGCGGGTAGCACTGAAGCTTTCTTT. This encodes CASSRLGAGSTEAFF.

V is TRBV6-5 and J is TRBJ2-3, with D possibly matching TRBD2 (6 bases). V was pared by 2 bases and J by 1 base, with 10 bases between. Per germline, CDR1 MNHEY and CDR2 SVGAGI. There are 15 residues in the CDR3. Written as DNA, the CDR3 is TGTGCCAGCAGTTACGGGAGCGGGCGCACAGATACGCAGTATTTT. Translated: CASSYGSGRTDTQYF.

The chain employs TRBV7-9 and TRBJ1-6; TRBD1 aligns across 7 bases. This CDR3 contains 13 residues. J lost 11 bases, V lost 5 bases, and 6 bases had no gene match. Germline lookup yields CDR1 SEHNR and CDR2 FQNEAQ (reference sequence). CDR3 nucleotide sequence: TGTGCCAGCAGCGCCAGGGACAGCCCACCCCTCCACTTT. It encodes CASSARDSPPLHF.

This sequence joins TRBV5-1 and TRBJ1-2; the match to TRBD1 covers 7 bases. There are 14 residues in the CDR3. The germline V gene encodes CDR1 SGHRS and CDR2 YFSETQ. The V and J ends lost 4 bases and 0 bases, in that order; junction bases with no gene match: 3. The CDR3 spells CASSRDSPNYGYTF. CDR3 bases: TGCGCCAGCAGCCGGGACAGCCCTAACTATGGCTACACCTTC.

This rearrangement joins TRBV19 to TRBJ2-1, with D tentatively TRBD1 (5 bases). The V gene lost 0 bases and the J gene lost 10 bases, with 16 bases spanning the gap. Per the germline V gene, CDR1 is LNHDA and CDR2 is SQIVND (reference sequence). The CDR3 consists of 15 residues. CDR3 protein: CASSIEERRQTEQFF. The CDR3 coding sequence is TGTGCCAGTAGTATAGAGGAGAGGCGACAGACCGAGCAGTTCTTC.

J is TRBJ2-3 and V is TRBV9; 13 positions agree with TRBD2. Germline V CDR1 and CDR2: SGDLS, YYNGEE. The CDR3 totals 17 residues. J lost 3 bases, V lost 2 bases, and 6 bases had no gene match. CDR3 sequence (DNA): TGTGCCAGCAGCGTTCCTACTAGCGGGGGGGAAACAGATACGCAGTATTTT. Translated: CASSVPTSGGETDTQYF.

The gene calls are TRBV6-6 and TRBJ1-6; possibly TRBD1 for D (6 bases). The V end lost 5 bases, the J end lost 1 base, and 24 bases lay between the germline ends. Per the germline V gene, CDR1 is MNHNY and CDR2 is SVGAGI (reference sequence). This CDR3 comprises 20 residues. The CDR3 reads CASSRTPPGGGGSYNSPLHF. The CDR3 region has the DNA TGTGCCAGCAGTCGAACCCCTCCGGGAGGGGGAGGGTCCTATAATTCACCCCTCCACTTT.

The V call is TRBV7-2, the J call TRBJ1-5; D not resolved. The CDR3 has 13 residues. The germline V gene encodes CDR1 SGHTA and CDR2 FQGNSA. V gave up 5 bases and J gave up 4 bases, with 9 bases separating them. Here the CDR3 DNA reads TGTGCCAGCAGCCCCGACCGTAATCAGCCCCAGCATTTT. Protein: CASSPDRNQPQHF.

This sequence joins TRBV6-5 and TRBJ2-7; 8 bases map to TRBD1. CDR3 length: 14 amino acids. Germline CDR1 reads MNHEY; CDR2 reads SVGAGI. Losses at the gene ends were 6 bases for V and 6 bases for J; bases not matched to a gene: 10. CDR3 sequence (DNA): TGTGCCAGCAGCGTTGACAGGGGATTCGGCGAGCAGTACTTC. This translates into CASSVDRGFGEQYF.

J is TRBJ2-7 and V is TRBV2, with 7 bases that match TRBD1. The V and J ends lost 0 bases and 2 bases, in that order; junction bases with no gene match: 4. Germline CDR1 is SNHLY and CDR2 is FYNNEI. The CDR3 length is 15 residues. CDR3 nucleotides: TGTGCCAGCAGTGAAGCGCCTGACAGGGCCTACGAGCAGTACTTC. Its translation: CASSEAPDRAYEQYF.

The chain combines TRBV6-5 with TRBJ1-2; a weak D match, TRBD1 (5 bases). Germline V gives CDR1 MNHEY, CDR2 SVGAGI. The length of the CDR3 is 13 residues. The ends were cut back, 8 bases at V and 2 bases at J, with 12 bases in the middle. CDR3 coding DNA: TGTGCCAGCCGCAGACAGACCAACTATGGCTACACCTTC. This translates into CASRRQTNYGYTF.